Below, 13 T cell receptor beta chains from the same sample are listed, as sequenced in a study of OX40 agonist ivuxolimab in advanced cancers. This table comes from immunoSEQ multiplex PCR, and its TCRdb copy is limited to in-frame clones, with some not included. The sample lists over 60,000 clones; roughly 80% were seen once. The sequences come from CD4+ or CD8+ T cells sorted from blood, collected in a trial of the OX40 agonist ivuxolimab. The receptors derive from an adult with an advanced solid tumor such as melanoma, head and neck, liver or kidney cancer.

V and J are TRBV9 and TRBJ1-1; 8 nucleotides match TRBD1. J was trimmed by 0 bases and V by 3 bases; bases with no gene match: 4. In germline, CDR1 is SGDLS, CDR2 YYNGEE. The CDR3 sequence is 15 residues long. CDR3 DNA sequence: TGTGCCAGCAGCGGACAGGGGACTGTGAACACTGAAGCTTTCTTT. It translates to CASSGQGTVNTEAFF.

The V call is TRBV30, the J call TRBJ2-1; 9 bases map to TRBD2. The CDR3 totals 13 residues. Trimming removed 3 bases from V and 9 bases from J; junction bases left unmatched: 6. Per germline, CDR1 GTSNPN and CDR2 SVGIG (reference sequence). CDR3: CAWSGGGAGEQFF. The CDR3 nucleotides read TGTGCCTGGAGCGGCGGGGGGGCCGGTGAGCAGTTCTTC.

This chain uses TRBV7-8 with TRBJ2-2; D might be TRBD2 (5 bases). CDR1 is SGHVS, CDR2 FQNEAQ, per germline. V lost 2 bases to trimming and J lost 7 bases, with 11 bases between them. The CDR3 is 14 residues long. In DNA form, the CDR3 reads TGTGCCAGCAGCTTACTTAGCGTGGTCGGGGAGCTGTTTTTT. It translates to CASSLLSVVGELFF.

This clone was seen just once. J is TRBJ1-5 and V is TRBV5-1; weak D call: TRBD1 (5 bases). Between the trimmed V and J ends, which lost 0 bases and 2 bases, there was a span of 12 bases. The CDR3 has 16 residues. Germline V gene lookup returns CDR1 SGHRS and CDR2 YFSETQ. In DNA form, the CDR3 reads TGCGCCAGCAGCTTGGAGGGGATCTTTGGCAATCAGCCCCAGCATTTT. It specifies CASSLEGIFGNQPQHF.

J is TRBJ2-7 and V is TRBV7-6; TRBD1 matches at 10 bases. Germline-derived CDR1 and CDR2 are SGHVS and FNYEAQ. With 5 bases clipped from V and 7 bases from J, the junction kept 14 bases outside the gene matches. This CDR3 spans 16 amino acids. The CDR3 is CASSPQMGQGPGEQYF. CDR3 DNA sequence: TGTGCCAGCAGCCCTCAAATGGGACAGGGGCCAGGGGAGCAGTACTTC. The whole variable domain, filled in from reference TRBV7-6 and TRBJ2-7, reads GAGVSQSPRYKVTKRGQDVALRCDPISGHVSLYWYRQALGQGPEFLTYFNYEAQQDKSGLPNDRFSAERPEGSISTLTIQRTEQRDSAMYRCASSPQMGQGPGEQYFGPGTRLTVT.

This clone was detected only a few times. V gene TRBV28 combines with J gene TRBJ2-3, with 10 bases that match TRBD1. This CDR3 is built from 15 residues. Germline CDR1 is MDHEN and CDR2 is SYDVKM. V shed 4 bases, J shed 3 bases, and the junction held 4 bases outside the gene matches. The CDR3 nucleotides are TGTGCCAGCAGTTCCCCGGGACAGGGGACAGATACGCAGTATTTT. This translates into CASSSPGQGTDTQYF.

The chain employs TRBV27 and TRBJ2-7, with a tentative D call TRBD1 (6 bases). The V end lost 4 bases, the J end lost 2 bases, and 12 bases lay between the germline ends. Per the germline V gene, CDR1 is MNHEY and CDR2 is SMNVEV (reference sequence). The CDR3 spans 14 residues. This CDR3 reads CASSSGDTPYEQYV. DNA for the CDR3: TGTGCCAGCAGTTCTGGGGACACCCCCTACGAGCAGTACGTC.

This clone was detected only a few times. This rearrangement joins TRBV30 to TRBJ2-1, with no clear D. This CDR3 has 11 amino acids. Per germline, CDR1 GTSNPN and CDR2 SVGIG (reference sequence). V was trimmed by 5 bases and J by 7 bases, leaving 9 bases between them. CDR3 amino acids: CAWGTWNEQFF. CDR3 in DNA: TGTGCCTGGGGTACTTGGAATGAGCAGTTCTTC.

The rearrangement uses TRBV6-5 and TRBJ2-1; TRBD1 aligns across 8 bases. The V gene's germline CDR1 is MNHEY and CDR2 SVGAGI. CDR3 length: 12 residues. V trimming: 6 bases; J trimming: 15 bases; junction bases outside the gene matches: 10. The CDR3 is CASRSQGVYWFF. The CDR3 coding sequence is TGTGCCAGCAGGTCACAGGGGGTTTATTGGTTCTTC.

V usage is TRBV10-3 and J usage is TRBJ2-3, with 7 bases lining up with TRBD2. Germline CDR1 ENHRY, CDR2 SYGVKD. The CDR3 length is 15 residues. Trimming took 4 bases from V and 0 from J; bases not matched to a gene: 4. CDR3 in DNA: TGTGCCATCAGTGGGGGGGGAGACAGCACAGATACGCAGTATTTT. This translates into CAISGGGDSTDTQYF.

This rearrangement joins TRBV5-4 to TRBJ2-7, with 14 bases identical to TRBD2. Germline lookup yields CDR1 SGHNT and CDR2 YYREEE (reference sequence). V shed 3 bases and J 7 bases; nucleotides not matched to a gene: 15. The CDR3 totals 18 residues. The CDR3 DNA reads TGTGCCAGCAGCTCGGGACAGGGCGGACTAGCGGGGGGCGGAGAGCAGTACTTC. Amino acids: CASSSGQGGLAGGGEQYF.

The V gene is TRBV9, the J gene TRBJ1-2; no clear D. Trimming removed 1 base at V and 1 base at J, with 5 bases between. CDR1 and CDR2 from the germline V gene are SGDLS and YYNGEE. The length of the CDR3 is 13 residues. The CDR3: CASSVRINYGYTF. CDR3 nucleotide sequence: TGTGCCAGCAGCGTACGGATTAACTATGGCTACACCTTC.

The CDR3 DNA reads TGTGCCACCAGGTTAGACAGCCTCTATAGCAATCAGCCCCAGCATTTT. Its protein is CATRLDSLYSNQPQHF. J is TRBJ1-5 and V is TRBV15, with TRBD1 as a possible D gene (5 bases). The ends were cut back, 6 bases at V and 0 bases at J, with 15 bases in the middle. This CDR3 has 16 amino acids. CDR1 and CDR2 from the germline V gene are LNHNV and YYDKDF (reference sequence).